Included here is one T cell receptor beta chain sequence, with context. The target of this receptor is not known. This sample was taken from a study of monozygotic twins with inflammatory bowel disease (dated by TCRdb to the late 2010s). Notes on the research overall: A total of 28 monozygotic twin pairs were included in the full study, comprising nine German pairs (four IBD-concordant, five IBD-discordant) and 19 IBD-discordant Danish pairs. Within discordant pairs, disease-associated traits were sought mainly by comparing IBD patients with their genetically identical healthy co-twins. Each individual had, on average, about 151 000 unique TCRalpha sequences and 181 000 unique TCRbeta sequences available for analysis.

CDR3 length: 12 amino acids, cysteine to phenylalanine. DNA is not recorded here. Based on the germline V gene, the CDR1 and CDR2 sequences are LGHNA and YSLEER. From each donor, a roughly 2.4 ml peripheral blood sample was collected into PAXgene tubes and kept at -80 degrees C. Without T cell sorting, total RNA was isolated from whole blood using the PAXgene blood miRNA kit on an automated QIAcube. Peripheral blood from monozygotic twin pairs who were concordant or discordant for inflammatory bowel disease underwent deep TCRalpha and TCRbeta repertoire profiling using unique molecular barcoding. For every twin pair, smoking habits were documented, and each individual was categorised as a current, former or never smoker. Study-wide findings and limitations: Because patients were on differing immunosuppressive treatments, the repertoires may have picked up extra background noise and inter-individual variability. Measured by the inverse Simpson index, TCRbeta repertoire diversity was lower in IBD patients than in their healthy co-twins. Compared with healthy twins, IBD patients shared fewer clonotypes with other individuals, and the difference was most pronounced in patients with signs of disease activity. No difference in repertoire similarity was observed between concordant and discordant twins, possibly owing to limited statistical power. The analysis was unable to tell different T cell subtypes apart. The results gave no support for a single strong signal or clonotype linked to IBD.

Libraries were prepared through 5' RACE. The input for every TCR library was 3,500 to 4,000 ng of total RNA. For each sample, cDNA was synthesized in eight separate reactions using SMARTScribe reverse transcriptase. During cDNA synthesis, template switching was used to introduce unique molecular identifiers that contained a 6-nucleotide sample barcode. TCRalpha and TCRbeta cDNA was amplified by two nested PCRs of roughly 16 and 10 cycles, with bead purification after each PCR. Before amplification, the cDNA was both treated with uracil DNA-glycosylase and purified with the QIAquick PCR purification kit. The second PCR added Illumina TruSeq-compatible adapters along with sample-specific barcodes. TapeStation and Qubit were used to check library quality and concentration, and 5 to 6.5 ng of each library was pooled. Pooled libraries were sequenced on an Illumina HiSeq2500 single-index Rapid Run with 2 x 100 bp reads and custom sequencing primers. The original pipeline was this. MiGEC version 1.2.6 was used for UMI-based consensus assembly, which corrected PCR and sequencing errors. V(D)J alignment, clonotype assembly and CDR3 extraction were performed with MiXCR version 2.1.1. Normalisation of gene usage, clonotype sharing and MAIT/NKT TCR abundance was achieved by analysing the top 1000, 10 000 and 20 000 clonotypes per sample. Diversity was computed as the inverse Simpson index with the vegan R package after downsampling to 27 000 UMIs. Statistical testing used paired Mann-Whitney U tests on the discordant twin pairs and applied Benjamini-Hochberg correction for multiple testing. Following reprocessing of the reads by TCRdb, the data hold one row per CDR3 protein sequence and no DNA is available. These V and J calls are TCRdb output, not the study's own analysis. The sample's records list approximately 380,000 distinct CDR3 sequences. Jointly, the top ten make up 2.5% to 3% of the sample.

The chain was built from TRBV4-3 and TRBJ2-1; the TRBD2 assignment by TCRdb is unverifiable without DNA. This clonotype was obtained from a human donor with ulcerative colitis or Crohn's disease, or a healthy co-twin of an affected twin (not recorded which). Sequencing used blood. CDR3 sequence: CASSQGRNEQFF.